Sequencing of this TCR beta chain was carried out in a study of identical twins. Study-wide points: Out-of-frame alpha sequences shared by twins showed excess low generation probability. Researchers reported weaker excess twin sharing in beta out-of-frame sequences.

TCRdb re-called the 5' RACE reads through MiXCR, storing one row per CDR3 protein. The sample includes about 810,000 distinct CDR3 sequences, approximately 13% of them seen just once. In regard to this clonotype: Its antigen remains unknown.

The junction had 11 bases not matched to a gene; V was cut back by 5 bases and J by 8 bases. This CDR3 contains 15 residues. From germline, CDR1 is SEHNR and CDR2 FQNEAQ (reference sequence). These same data were also listed under a study on yellow fever vaccine responses in identical twins.

Sequencing was performed on PBMCs. V is TRBV7-9 and J is TRBJ1-4; the match to TRBD1 covers 7 bases. The source is a woman younger than 30 in good health. As DNA, the CDR3 is TGTGCCAGCAGCGATCGGACAGGACAAAGCGAAAAACTGTTTTTT. Translating gives CASSDRTGQSEKLFF.